The clone carrying this T cell receptor beta chain showed up many times. Its target is not known. Using its own MiXCR run on the 5' RACE reads, TCRdb lists one record per CDR3 protein. The data hold 150,000 to 200,000 distinct CDR3 sequences, with approximately 12% observed a single time. The record originates from a study of CD8 T cells in ankylosing spondylitis. Overall study findings and caveats: Disease-linked clones reportedly showed significant enrichment in matched ankylosing spondylitis synovial fluid.

Trimming at V came to 1 base and at J to 7 bases, leaving 2 bases not matched to a gene. Germline V gives CDR1 SEHNR, CDR2 FQNEAQ (reference sequence). The CDR3 spans 14 residues. V gene TRBV7-9 combines with J gene TRBJ1-4; 8 bases line up with TRBD1. The source of this sequence is a female donor with ankylosing spondylitis or in good health (not recorded which). Sequencing used blood, either unsorted or a sorted T cell fraction (not recorded which). Here the CDR3 DNA reads TGTGCCAGCAGCTTAGTGACAGGGGTTGAAAAACTGTTTTTT. It yields the protein CASSLVTGVEKLFF.